This T cell receptor (beta chain) was documented in a study of long-term antiretroviral therapy in people with HIV. Assay version v3.0 of immunoSEQ was used, and it was run at survey level. Produced via immunoSEQ multiplex PCR; TCRdb's table is partial and in-frame only. The sample holds 20,000 to 25,000 clones, 85% seen once. The samples comprised roughly 0.95-10 million cryopreserved PBMC ahead of DNA extraction. Germline V gene lookup returns CDR1 LNHNV and CDR2 YYDKDF (reference sequence). The CDR3 has 16 amino acids. V shed 0 bases and J 6 bases; nucleotides not matched to a gene: 4. This specimen consisted of unsorted PBMCs, obtained roughly 4 years after starting antiretroviral therapy. This receptor was identified in a man younger than 30 with HIV. The genes are TRBV15 and TRBJ1-4; TRBD1 aligns across 10 bases. The chain's CDR3 is CATSRDIGTGDEKLFF. The CDR3 DNA follows: TGTGCCACCAGCAGAGATATAGGGACAGGGGATGAAAAACTGTTTTTT.